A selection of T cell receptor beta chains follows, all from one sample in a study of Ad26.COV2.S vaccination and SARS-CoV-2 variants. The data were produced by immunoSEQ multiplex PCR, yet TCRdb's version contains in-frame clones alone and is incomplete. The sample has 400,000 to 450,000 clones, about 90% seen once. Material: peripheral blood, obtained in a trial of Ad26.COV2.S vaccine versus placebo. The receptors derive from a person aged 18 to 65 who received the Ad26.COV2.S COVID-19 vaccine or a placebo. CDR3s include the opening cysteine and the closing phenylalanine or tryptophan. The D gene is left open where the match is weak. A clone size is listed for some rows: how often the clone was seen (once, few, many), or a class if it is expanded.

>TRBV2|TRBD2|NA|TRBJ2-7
TGTGCCAGCAGTGAAAGGCTAGCGGACTACTACGAGCAGTACTTC
CASSERLADYYEQYF
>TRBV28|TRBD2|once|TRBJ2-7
TGTGCCAGCAGTTCCCCGGGGGGATACGAGCAGTACTTC
CASSSPGGYEQYF
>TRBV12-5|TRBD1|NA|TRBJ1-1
TGTGCTAGTGGTACTTTCAGGGGGCCAGCTTTCTTT
CASGTFRGPAFF
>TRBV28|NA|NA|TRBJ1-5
TGTGCCAGCAGTTTATTCGGGGAAAGCAATCAGCCCCAGCATTTT
CASSLFGESNQPQHF
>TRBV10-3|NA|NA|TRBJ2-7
TGTGCCATCGGCCAGGAGGACGGGCAGTACTTC
CAIGQEDGQYF
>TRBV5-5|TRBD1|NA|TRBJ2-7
TGTGCCAGCAATCAGGGGGCTTACGAGCAGTACTTC
CASNQGAYEQYF
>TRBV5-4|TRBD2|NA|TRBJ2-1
TGTGCCAGCAGTTTTCAACTAGCGGGAACCTACAATGAGCAGTTCTTC
CASSFQLAGTYNEQFF
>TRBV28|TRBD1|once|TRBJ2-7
TGTGCCAGCAGTCCCTTCCGGACAGGGAACTACGAGCAGTACTTC
CASSPFRTGNYEQYF
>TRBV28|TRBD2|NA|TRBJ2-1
TGTGCCAGCAGTTTAGGGACTAGCGGGGAGTATAGCTCCTACAATGAGCAGTTCTTC
CASSLGTSGEYSSYNEQFF
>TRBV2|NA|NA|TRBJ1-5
TGTGCCAGCAGGGGGGGAGGGGCGGAACAGCCCCAGCATTTT
CASRGGGAEQPQHF
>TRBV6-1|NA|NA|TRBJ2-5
TGTGCCAGCAGTGATGGGGCAGGACAAGAGACCCAGTACTTC
CASSDGAGQETQYF
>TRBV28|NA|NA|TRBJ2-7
TGTGCCAGCAGTTCCTCAACACGCGCTGGGAACTTC
CASSSSTRAGNF
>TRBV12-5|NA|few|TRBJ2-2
TGTGCTAGTGGTTTGGTCGTCGGGGAGCTGTTTTTT
CASGLVVGELFF
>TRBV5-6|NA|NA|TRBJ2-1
TGTGCCAGCAGCCTGAGGGCTATGGGCTCCTACAATGAGCAGTTCTTC
CASSLRAMGSYNEQFF
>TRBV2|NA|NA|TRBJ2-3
TGTGCCAGCAGTGAGGGGGACACAGATACGCAGTATTTT
CASSEGDTDTQYF
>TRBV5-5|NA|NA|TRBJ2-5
TGTGCCAGCAGCTTCGGGCAGGGGAGCGAGACCCAGTACTTC
CASSFGQGSETQYF
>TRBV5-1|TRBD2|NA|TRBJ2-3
TGCGCCAGCAGCTCGGGAAATTTTCGACTAGCGGGACACACAGATACGCAGTATTTT
CASSSGNFRLAGHTDTQYF
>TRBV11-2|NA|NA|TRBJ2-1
TGTGCCAGCAGCTTCTGGGGCGGGGTCACCTACAATGAGCAGTTCTTC
CASSFWGGVTYNEQFF
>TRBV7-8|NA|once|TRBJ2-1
TGTGCCAGCAGCCATTCGAAATGGTATGAGCAGTTCTTC
CASSHSKWYEQFF
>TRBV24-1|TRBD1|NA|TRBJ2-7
TGTGCCACCAGTGACACCGGGACAGGGGCCTACGAGCAGTACTTC
CATSDTGTGAYEQYF
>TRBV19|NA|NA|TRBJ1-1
TGTGCCAGTAGTCCCGGGTGGACTGAAGCTTTCTTT
CASSPGWTEAFF
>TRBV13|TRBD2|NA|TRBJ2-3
TGTGCCAGCAGCAAGCCCGGGACTAGCGGGAGAAGTGATTCAGATACGCAGTATTTT
CASSKPGTSGRSDSDTQYF
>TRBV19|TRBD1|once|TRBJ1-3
TGTGCCAGTAGTTTTGGACAGGGATATTCCTCTGGAAACACCATATATTTT
CASSFGQGYSSGNTIYF
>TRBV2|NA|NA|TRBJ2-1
TGTGCCAGCAGTGATTTGGGGAATGAGCAGTTCTTC
CASSDLGNEQFF
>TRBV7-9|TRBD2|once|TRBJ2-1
TGTGCCAGCAGCCTCCCGGGACTAGCGGGAGGGCCGTCCTACAATGAGCAGTTCTTC
CASSLPGLAGGPSYNEQFF
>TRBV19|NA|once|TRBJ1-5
TGTGCCAGTAGTATATCGGGCAGGGACAATCAGCCCCAGCATTTT
CASSISGRDNQPQHF
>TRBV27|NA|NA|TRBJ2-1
TGTGCCAGCAGTTTAGGACCCTTGACTGAGCAGTTCTTC
CASSLGPLTEQFF
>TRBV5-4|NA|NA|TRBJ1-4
TGTGCCAGCAGCTTGGCCGGCGGGGGCCAGGAAAAACTGTTTTTT
CASSLAGGGQEKLFF
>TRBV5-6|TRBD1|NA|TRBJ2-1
TGTGCCAGCAGTCGACAGGGCTGGCCCAATGAGCAGTTCTTC
CASSRQGWPNEQFF
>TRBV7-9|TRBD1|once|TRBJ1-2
TGTGCCAGCAGCTCGACAGGGAGCAACTATGGCTACACCTTC
CASSSTGSNYGYTF
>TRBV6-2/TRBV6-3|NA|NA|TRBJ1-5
TGTGCCAGCAGTGTTAGCAATCAGCCCCAGCATTTT
CASSVSNQPQHF
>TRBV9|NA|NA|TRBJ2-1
TGTGCCAGCAGCGTAGGGAGGGTGGAAAATGAGCAGTTCTTC
CASSVGRVENEQFF
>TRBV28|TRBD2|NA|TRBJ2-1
TGTGCCAGCAGTCCCTCGGGGAGGGCGTGGAATGAGCAGTTCTTC
CASSPSGRAWNEQFF
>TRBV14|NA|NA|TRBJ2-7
TGTGCCAGCAGCCATCGGGGTGGGGGGCTATCCTACGAGCAGTACTTC
CASSHRGGGLSYEQYF
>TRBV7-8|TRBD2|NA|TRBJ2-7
TGTGCCAGCAGCCTCGCTGGGCTAGCGGACTCCTACGAGCAGTACTTC
CASSLAGLADSYEQYF
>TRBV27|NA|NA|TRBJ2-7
TGTGCCAGCAGTCTCTACAGAAGCTCCTACGAGCAGTACTTC
CASSLYRSSYEQYF
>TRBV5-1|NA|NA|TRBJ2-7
TGCGCCAGCAGCACCTCTGTTGGGGGCCGGAGCGAGCAGTACTTC
CASSTSVGGRSEQYF
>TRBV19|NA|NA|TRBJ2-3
TGTGCCAGTAGTATAGATCCCTACCCCAGCACAGATACGCAGTATTTT
CASSIDPYPSTDTQYF
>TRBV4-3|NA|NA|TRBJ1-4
TGCGCCAGCAGCCAAGGTAGAAGGTCGACATTCAATGAAAAACTGTTTTTT
CASSQGRRSTFNEKLFF
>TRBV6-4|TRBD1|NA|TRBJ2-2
TGTGCCAGCAGTGATCCGGACAGGGGCAGACCCGGGGAGCTGTTTTTT
CASSDPDRGRPGELFF
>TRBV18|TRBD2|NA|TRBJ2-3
TGTGCCAGCTCACCACAGGTGACAGGACTAGCGTCAGATACGCAGTATTTT
CASSPQVTGLASDTQYF
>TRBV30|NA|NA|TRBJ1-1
TGTGCCTGGAGTGACATGAACACTGAAGCTTTCTTT
CAWSDMNTEAFF
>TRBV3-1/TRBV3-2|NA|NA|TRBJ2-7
TGTGCCAGCAGCCTCGGTCCGGGACTTTGGGAGCAGTACTTC
CASSLGPGLWEQYF
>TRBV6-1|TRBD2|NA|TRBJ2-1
TGTGCCAGCAGTGAATTTCTAGCGGGAGGGTTTGGGCAGTTCTTC
CASSEFLAGGFGQFF
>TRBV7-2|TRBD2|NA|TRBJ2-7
TGTGCCAGCAGCCTCAACGGGAGGGCCCCCTACGAGCAGTACTTC
CASSLNGRAPYEQYF
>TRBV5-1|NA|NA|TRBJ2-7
TGCGCCAGCAGCTTGACGGGGGCTCCCTACGAGCAGTACTTC
CASSLTGAPYEQYF
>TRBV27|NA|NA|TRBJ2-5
TGTGCCAGCAGCGACGGACAGAATCAAGAGACCCAGTACTTC
CASSDGQNQETQYF
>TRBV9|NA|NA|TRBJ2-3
TGTGCCAGCAGCGGCGACCTGGATTTTGCAGATACGCAGTATTTT
CASSGDLDFADTQYF
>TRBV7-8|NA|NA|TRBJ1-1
TGTGCCAGCAGCTTAAGGTACAAGAACACTGAAGCTTTCTTT
CASSLRYKNTEAFF
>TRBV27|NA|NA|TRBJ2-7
TGTGCCAGCAGCCGTCGGCGTCCCGCGGGGTTCGAGCAGTACTTC
CASSRRRPAGFEQYF
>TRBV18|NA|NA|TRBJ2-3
TGTGCCAGCTCACCAAACCGGGACAGCACAGATACGCAGTATTTT
CASSPNRDSTDTQYF
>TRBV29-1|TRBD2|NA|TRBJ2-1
TGCAGCTTCGCGACTAGCGGGAGCGAGCAGTTCTTC
CSFATSGSEQFF
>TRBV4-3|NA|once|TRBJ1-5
TGCGCCAGCAGCCAAGATCTGGGGGGCCAGCCCCAGCATTTT
CASSQDLGGQPQHF
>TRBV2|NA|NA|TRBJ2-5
TGTGCCAGCAGTGAAGCAGGGGCAGGGTACCAGCAAGAGACCCAGTACTTC
CASSEAGAGYQQETQYF